This T cell receptor (beta chain) was sequenced in a study of shared clonotypes between healthy human individuals. On the study more broadly: Three CD4 naive, three CD4 memory, two CD8 naive and one CD8 memory plate were used per donor.

With regard to this clone: The antigen remains unidentified. Other DNA sequences from this sample encode an identical CDR3 as well.

Sequenced by immunoSEQ multiplex PCR; TCRdb stores in-frame clones only, minus some. The repertoire holds fewer than 2.5 million clones, roughly 93% seen once, with approximately 0.35% in the top ten. Study results and limitations: Investigators collected only blood, and repertoires in tissues likely differ. There were few donors, and this limited the genetic and exposure-history diversity represented.

V shed 4 bases and J 1 base; nucleotides not matched to a gene: 1. This CDR3 is built from 14 residues. The germline CDR1 and CDR2 sequences are KGHSH and LQKENI. This rearrangement joins TRBV18 to TRBJ1-1; the match to TRBD1 covers 9 bases. The specimen sequenced was naive CD4+ T cells from PBMCs. The subset: CD45RA+ positively selected. This TCR derives from a man younger than 30 in good health. Some clones in this sample may be carry-over from other donors' samples. CDR3 DNA sequence: TGTGCCAGCTCACTGGACAGGGGGAACACTGAAGCTTTCTTT. It yields the protein CASSLDRGNTEAFF.